The 29 T cell receptor beta chains in this list originate from one sample, sequenced in a study of early T cells in non-severe SARS-CoV-2 infection. MiXCR, run by TCRdb on the 5' RACE reads, gives a single entry per CDR3 protein. The sample contains 55,000 to 65,000 distinct CDR3 sequences, about 9.1% of which appear only once. The sequenced sample was whole blood. Every receptor here comes from an adult who was a healthcare worker with PCR-confirmed SARS-CoV-2 infection or an uninfected control (not recorded which).

This clonotype has more than one count but fewer than ten. The rearrangement uses TRBV2 and TRBJ1-6, with a tentative D call TRBD1 (5 bases). The CDR3 runs 13 residues. Germline V gives CDR1 SNHLY, CDR2 FYNNEI. Trimming took off 4 bases at V and 6 bases at J, with 7 bases between the two ends. Here the CDR3 reads CASSAGVNSPLHF. CDR3 in DNA: TGTGCCAGCAGTGCGGGGGTTAATTCACCCCTCCACTTT.

J is TRBJ1-1 and V is TRBV20-1; D is ambiguous. This CDR3 contains 14 residues. The germline V and J ends were trimmed by 4 bases and 1 base, with 13 bases remaining between them. Germline assignment: CDR1 DFQATT and CDR2 SNEGSKA (reference sequence). CDR3 DNA: TGCAGTGCTACCGATCGGGGAAGGAACACTGAAGCTTTCTTT. The encoded protein is CSATDRGRNTEAFF.

This chain joins TRBV29-1 and TRBJ2-7; D is unresolved. The V and J ends lost 4 bases and 7 bases respectively, with 8 bases between them. The CDR3 sequence is 10 residues long. Germline V gene sequence: CDR1 SQVTM, CDR2 ANQGSEA. The CDR3: CSVVNREQYF. In DNA, the CDR3 is TGCAGCGTTGTGAATAGAGAGCAGTACTTC.

This clonotype was seen more than once but under ten times. The genes are TRBV7-2 and TRBJ1-2, with D uncertain. The length of the CDR3 is 15 residues. Trimming cost V 1 base and J 1 base, with 10 bases left between them. Germline V gene data show CDR1 as SGHTA and CDR2 as FQGNSA. CDR3 coding DNA: TGTGCCAGCAGCTTAGGGGCTATGTTTAACTATGGCTACACCTTC. This encodes CASSLGAMFNYGYTF. The whole variable domain, filled in from reference TRBV7-2 and TRBJ1-2, reads GAGVSQSPSNKVTEKGKDVELRCDPISGHTALYWYRQSLGQGLEFLIYFQGNSAPDKSGLPSDRFSAERTGGSVSTLTIQRTQQEDSAVYLCASSLGAMFNYGYTFGSGTRLTVV.

This clonotype was seen many times. The chain recombines TRBV24-1 with TRBJ2-1; no firm D call. This CDR3 contains 13 residues. Trimming stripped 7 bases from V and 4 bases from J, with 10 bases between. Germline CDR1 reads KGHDR; CDR2 reads SFDVKD. CDR3 sequence: CATSGSLYNEQFF. Written as DNA, the CDR3 is TGTGCCACCAGCGGAAGCCTTTACAATGAGCAGTTCTTC.

This clonotype was counted ten times or more. The genes are TRBV5-1 and TRBJ2-1; 13 bases align to TRBD2. Looked up from germline, CDR1 is SGHRS and CDR2 is YFSETQ. The CDR3 loop spans 15 amino acids. Trimming removed 3 bases from V and 8 bases from J; junction bases left unmatched: 5. Written as DNA, the CDR3 is TGCGCCAGCAGCTCCGGGACTAGCGGGAATGATGAGCAGTTCTTC. Its translation: CASSSGTSGNDEQFF.

In this sample, this clonotype turned up a few times. The chain carries TRBV11-2 and TRBJ2-2; 8 bases are a match to TRBD1. This CDR3 spans 14 amino acids. In germline, CDR1 is SGHAT, CDR2 FQNNGV. The junction had 3 bases not matched to a gene; V was cut back by 3 bases and J by 6 bases. DNA of the CDR3: TGTGCCAGCAGCTTGGACAGGGTGGCCGGGGAGCTGTTTTTT. Residues: CASSLDRVAGELFF.

This clonotype came up a few times. CDR3 DNA: TGCAGTGCCATGGGACAGGGAACTGGTGAAGCTTTCTTT. Amino acids: CSAMGQGTGEAFF. The rearrangement joins TRBV20-1 to TRBJ1-1; the match to TRBD1 covers 9 bases. This CDR3 is 13 amino acids long. V lost 6 bases and J lost 7; bases outside the gene matches: 9. Germline assignment: CDR1 DFQATT and CDR2 SNEGSKA (reference sequence).

This clonotype was observed many times. This sequence joins TRBV6-6 and TRBJ2-1; either TRBD1 or TRBD2 may supply D (5 bases each). Deletions cut 2 bases from V and 7 bases from J, with 12 bases between. Germline V CDR1 and CDR2: MNHNY, SVGAGI (reference sequence). The CDR3 consists of 14 residues. In DNA form, the CDR3 reads TGTGCCAGCAGTTACGCCGCCGGGGCGAATGAGCAGTTCTTC. Protein product: CASSYAAGANEQFF.

The table lists this clonotype with many counts. The chain uses TRBV29-1 and TRBJ2-3, with TRBD1 matching 10 bases. The CDR3 has 16 amino acids. Losses at the gene ends were 0 bases for V and 2 bases for J; bases not matched to a gene: 5. CDR1 and CDR2 (germline): SQVTM, ANQGSEA. The CDR3 bases are TGCAGCGTTGAAGATCCTGACAGGGGGCACACAGATACGCAGTATTTT. This sequence encodes CSVEDPDRGHTDTQYF.

This clonotype was seen ten or more times. This sequence joins TRBV10-3 and TRBJ1-1; 7 nucleotides agree with TRBD1. J lost 5 bases, V lost 4 bases, and 10 bases had no gene match. From germline, CDR1 is ENHRY and CDR2 SYGVKD. The CDR3 sequence is 15 residues long. The CDR3 here is CAISGGGGRGTEAFF. In DNA, the CDR3 is TGTGCCATCAGTGGAGGAGGGGGCAGAGGGACTGAAGCTTTCTTT.

The chain links TRBV5-4 to TRBJ1-1; D unclear. Germline V gene data show CDR1 as SGHNT and CDR2 as YYREEE (reference sequence). The CDR3 length is 11 residues. The germline V and J ends were trimmed by 4 bases and 1 base, with 2 bases remaining between them. The CDR3 here is CASSQNTEAFF. In DNA, the CDR3 is TGTGCCAGCAGCCAGAACACTGAAGCTTTCTTT.

This clonotype has a count of ten or more. The chain couples TRBV6-5 to TRBJ2-5, with 8 bases aligning to TRBD2. This CDR3 is 14 amino acids long. The J segment lost 6 bases and the V segment lost 6 bases, leaving 9 bases of the junction unmatched. The germline gives CDR1 MNHEY, CDR2 SVGAGI. CDR3: CASSPILAVKTQYF. Written as DNA, the CDR3 is TGTGCCAGCAGCCCCATACTAGCGGTGAAGACCCAGTACTTC.

This clonotype was detected many times. The V gene is TRBV7-2, the J gene TRBJ1-2, with D unresolved. With 5 bases removed from V and 8 bases from J, the gap between germline ends came to 18 bases. The CDR3 consists of 14 residues. Germline V gene sequence: CDR1 SGHTA, CDR2 FQGNSA. CDR3 region: CASSTRRRGDGYTF. CDR3 coding DNA: TGTGCCAGCAGCACCCGACGCCGGGGAGACGGCTACACCTTC.

This clonotype was found many times. The chain recombines TRBV10-1 with TRBJ2-1; D remains unclear. Deletions cut 4 bases from V and 8 bases from J, with 9 bases between. This CDR3 region has 12 residues. Per the germline V gene, CDR1 is WNHNN and CDR2 is SYGVQD (reference sequence). Here the CDR3 reads CASSGRRDEQFF. CDR3 nucleotide sequence: TGCGCCAGCAGTGGCCGCCGGGATGAGCAGTTCTTC.

This clonotype was counted between two and nine times. V and J are TRBV10-3 and TRBJ1-6; D is perhaps TRBD1 (6 bases). Germline CDR1 ENHRY, CDR2 SYGVKD. There are 13 residues in the CDR3. V was trimmed by 2 bases and J by 8 bases, leaving 7 bases between them. CDR3 amino acids: CAISEDRYSPLHF. CDR3 nucleotides: TGTGCCATCAGTGAGGACAGGTATTCACCCCTCCACTTT.

This clonotype was observed at least ten times. The chain employs TRBV27 and TRBJ2-7; D remains unclear. There are 12 residues in the CDR3. Trimming left V 6 bases short and J 4 bases short, with 10 bases between. The V gene's germline CDR1 is MNHEY and CDR2 SMNVEV (reference sequence). The CDR3 sequence: CASSQNLYEQYF. In DNA, the CDR3 is TGTGCCAGCAGCCAGAATCTGTACGAGCAGTACTTC.

This clonotype came up a few times. The rearrangement joins TRBV7-2 to TRBJ1-2, with 10 bases that match TRBD1. Trimming took 5 bases from V and 9 from J; bases not matched to a gene: 3. Germline V CDR1 and CDR2: SGHTA, FQGNSA. This CDR3 contains 12 residues. In DNA form, the CDR3 reads TGTGCCAGCAGCCCGGGACAGGGGAGCTACACCTTC. The encoded protein is CASSPGQGSYTF.

This clonotype was found many times. The genes are TRBV18 and TRBJ1-6; a weak D match, TRBD1 (5 bases). The CDR3 loop spans 16 amino acids. The V end was cut by 3 bases, the J end by 7 bases, with 16 bases between. Germline V lookup: CDR1 KGHSH, CDR2 LQKENI. CDR3 bases: TGTGCCAGCTCACCCTTGGGCAGGGATAGCAATTCACCCCTCCACTTT. It is translated as CASSPLGRDSNSPLHF.

Ten or more counts support this clonotype. The V gene is TRBV5-4, the J gene TRBJ2-7; possible D gene TRBD2, 5 bases. Trimming took off 1 base at V and 1 base at J, with 15 bases between the two ends. Germline V gene sequence: CDR1 SGHNT, CDR2 YYREEE (reference sequence). The CDR3 consists of 16 residues. The CDR3: CASSLIGGSASYEQYF. CDR3 coding DNA: TGTGCCAGCAGCTTGATCGGAGGTAGCGCATCCTACGAGCAGTACTTC.

This clonotype has ten or more counts. The V and J genes are TRBV19 and TRBJ1-5; tentatively, D is TRBD1 (5 bases). This CDR3 region has 17 residues. Between the trimmed V and J ends, which lost 0 bases and 0 bases, there was a span of 12 bases. Germline CDR1 is LNHDA and CDR2 is SQIVND (reference sequence). The CDR3 nucleotides read TGTGCCAGTAGTATAGATATGGAGGGGTATAGCAATCAGCCCCAGCATTTT. Amino acid sequence: CASSIDMEGYSNQPQHF.

The sample holds many counts of this clonotype. V usage is TRBV3-1 and J usage is TRBJ2-1; unclear D gene. Trimming took 4 bases from V and 10 from J, leaving 14 bases between them. The CDR3 has 13 residues. CDR1 and CDR2 (germline): LGHDT, YNNKEL (reference sequence). CDR3: CASSLNGPKEQFF. The CDR3 DNA follows: TGTGCCAGCAGCCTGAATGGGCCGAAAGAGCAGTTCTTC.

This clonotype was counted many times. This CDR3 is CASSLNNGYTF. The CDR3 nucleotides read TGTGCCAGCAGCTTAAACAATGGCTACACCTTC. V is TRBV7-9 and J is TRBJ1-2; D ambiguous. The CDR3 extends over 11 amino acids. V was pared by 2 bases and J by 6 bases, with 4 bases between. Germline-derived CDR1 and CDR2 are SEHNR and FQNEAQ (reference sequence).

This clonotype was detected a few times. The CDR3 sequence is CAISRTESDYEQYF. CDR3 nucleotide sequence: TGTGCCATCAGCCGGACAGAGAGTGACTACGAGCAGTACTTC. The chain couples TRBV10-3 to TRBJ2-7, with D tentatively TRBD1 (6 bases). CDR1 is ENHRY and CDR2 is SYGVKD in the germline V gene. Trimming left V 6 bases short and J 3 bases short, with 15 bases between. This CDR3 is 14 amino acids long.

This clonotype was recorded at least ten times. The rearrangement links TRBV3-1 to TRBJ2-5; D uncertain. CDR1 and CDR2 from the germline V gene are LGHDT and YNNKEL (reference sequence). Trimming left V 1 base short and J 4 bases short, with 10 bases between. This CDR3 spans 14 amino acids. CDR3: CASSQGVSGETQYF. In nucleotides, the CDR3 is TGTGCCAGCAGCCAAGGTGTGTCCGGAGAGACCCAGTACTTC.

This clonotype was counted only a few times. The gene calls are TRBV9 and TRBJ2-4; 7 bases are shared with TRBD2. Germline CDR1 SGDLS, CDR2 YYNGEE. The CDR3 runs to 16 residues. Germline trimming cut 0 bases from V and 5 bases from J; bases unmatched to any gene: 8. The CDR3 is CASSVGSSGSQNIQYF. The CDR3 DNA reads as TGTGCCAGCAGCGTAGGTTCTAGCGGATCCCAAAACATTCAGTACTTC.

This clonotype occurred many times. The CDR3 DNA is TGTGCCAGCCGACTAGCGGGATTGGCCCAAGAGACCCAGTACTTC. Translated: CASRLAGLAQETQYF. The rearrangement uses TRBV2 and TRBJ2-5; 11 bases agree with TRBD2. There are 15 residues in the CDR3. Germline CDR1 reads SNHLY; CDR2 reads FYNNEI. V lost 8 bases to trimming and J lost 1 base; unmatched junction nucleotides: 6.

At least ten counts were recorded for this clonotype. The chain recombines TRBV12-3 or TRBV12-4 with TRBJ1-1; D gene ambiguous. Between the trimmed V and J ends, which lost 6 bases and 4 bases, there was a span of 18 bases. The CDR3 runs to 15 residues. CDR3 in amino acids: CASSPSLGPTTEAFF. The CDR3 DNA sequence: TGTGCCAGCAGCCCCTCCCTCGGCCCTACCACTGAAGCTTTCTTT.

The table lists this clonotype with a few counts. V and J are TRBV7-9 and TRBJ2-1, with D maybe TRBD1 (6 bases). Germline CDR1 SEHNR, CDR2 FQNEAQ (reference sequence). The CDR3 covers 16 residues. Trimming removed 5 bases at V and 4 bases at J, with 18 bases between. The CDR3: CASSPKTGQIYNEQFF. Written as DNA, the CDR3 is TGTGCCAGCAGCCCTAAGACAGGACAAATTTACAATGAGCAGTTCTTC.